What follows is one TCR beta chain and its context. The data stem from a study of T-cell reconstitution after alpha-beta-depleted transplantation in children. Unique molecular identifiers were incorporated when the TCRbeta library was constructed. Using its own MiXCR run on the PCR reads, TCRdb lists one record per CDR3 protein. The repertoire holds approximately 250,000 distinct CDR3 sequences, with 9.7% as singletons. This sequence originates from a human donor who donated a stem cell graft to a child with SCID. The specimen comprised PBMCs from the stem cell graft donor, sampled from the stem cell graft.

The CDR3 DNA sequence: TGTGCCAGCTCCGGAGCGCGGGGCCCCGGAGATACGCAGTATTTT. Amino acid sequence: CASSGARGPGDTQYF. This chain links TRBV18 with TRBJ2-3; tentative D call: TRBD2 (6 bases). From germline, CDR1 is KGHSH and CDR2 LQKENI. V lost 6 bases and J lost 5, with 18 bases in between. The CDR3 contains 15 residues.